This TCR beta chain was obtained from a study of OX40 agonist ivuxolimab in advanced cancers. On the study more broadly: Aged roughly 23 to 79 with a mean of approximately 60 years, they were approximately 80% male. People who had prior anti-PD-1, anti-PD-L1 or anti-CTLA-4 therapy could take part, and less than 50% had some.

Measured with immunoSEQ multiplex PCR; TCRdb has only the in-frame clones, and not every one. Of some 41,000 clones listed, 80% to 90% are singletons. The germline V gene encodes CDR1 SGHRS and CDR2 YFSETQ. Trimming took 3 bases from V and 3 from J; bases not matched to a gene: 5. CDR3 length: 15 amino acids. The receptor was derived from an adult with an advanced solid tumor such as melanoma, head and neck, liver or kidney cancer. Sequencing was performed on CD4+ or CD8+ T cells sorted from blood, taken in a trial of the OX40 agonist ivuxolimab. The V gene is TRBV5-1, the J gene TRBJ2-1, with 8 positions matching TRBD2. The CDR3 sequence: CASSSSGGSYNEQFF. The CDR3 nucleotides are TGCGCCAGCAGCTCAAGCGGGGGCAGCTACAATGAGCAGTTCTTC.